Listed below are T cell receptor beta chains from one sample, sequenced in a study of T cells and copy number aberrations in small-cell lung cancer. Sequencing was performed with immunoSEQ multiplex PCR; in TCRdb, only in-frame clones are kept and a portion is missing. Here the sample spans 2,000 to 3,000 clones, under 90% being singletons. Sequencing was done on a sample of normal tissue next to the tumor. These receptors all come from a man between 65 and 85 years old with small cell lung cancer. Both conserved end residues are part of each CDR3. A D gene is named only where the DNA matches it firmly. Clone size appears in some rows only: once, few, many, or a class for an expanded clone.

V gene: TRBV6-1; CDR3 length: 11; clone size: .; J gene: TRBJ2-2; D gene: .; CDR3 protein: CATLRVGELFF; CDR3 DNA: TGTGCCACCCTTCGGGTCGGGGAGCTGTTTTTT
V gene: TRBV11-2; CDR3 length: 14; clone size: .; J gene: TRBJ1-5; D gene: .; CDR3 protein: CASSDSYSNQPQHF; CDR3 DNA: TGTGCCAGCAGCGATAGTTATAGCAATCAGCCCCAGCATTTT
V gene: TRBV18; CDR3 length: 13; clone size: .; J gene: TRBJ1-2; D gene: .; CDR3 protein: CASSPDSNYGYTF; CDR3 DNA: TGTGCCAGCTCACCGGACAGTAACTATGGCTACACCTTC
V gene: TRBV13; CDR3 length: 15; clone size: .; J gene: TRBJ2-1; D gene: .; CDR3 protein: CASSPVSSSYNEQFF; CDR3 DNA: TGTGCCAGCAGCCCGGTTTCAAGCTCCTACAATGAGCAGTTCTTC
V gene: TRBV9; CDR3 length: 13; clone size: few; J gene: TRBJ1-2; D gene: .; CDR3 protein: CASSVRVNYGYTF; CDR3 DNA: TGTGCCAGCAGCGTACGGGTTAACTATGGCTACACCTTC
V gene: TRBV5-1; CDR3 length: 15; clone size: .; J gene: TRBJ2-7; D gene: TRBD1; CDR3 protein: CASKNLDGQGHEQYF; CDR3 DNA: TGCGCCAGCAAGAATTTAGATGGACAGGGCCACGAGCAGTACTTC
V gene: TRBV5-1; CDR3 length: 15; clone size: .; J gene: TRBJ2-5; D gene: TRBD1; CDR3 protein: CASSLGDRGQETQYF; CDR3 DNA: TGCGCCAGCAGCTTGGGGGACAGGGGGCAGGAGACCCAGTACTTC
V gene: TRBV5-1; CDR3 length: 13; clone size: few; J gene: TRBJ2-2; D gene: .; CDR3 protein: CASSSLGTGELFF; CDR3 DNA: TGCGCCAGCAGTTCCTTGGGGACCGGGGAGCTGTTTTTT
V gene: TRBV10-2; CDR3 length: 15; clone size: .; J gene: TRBJ2-5; D gene: .; CDR3 protein: CASSEPEGGLETQYF; CDR3 DNA: TGCGCCAGCAGTGAGCCCGAGGGGGGGCTGGAGACCCAGTACTTC
V gene: TRBV9; CDR3 length: 15; clone size: .; J gene: TRBJ2-7; D gene: TRBD1; CDR3 protein: CASSVGDRGSYEQYF; CDR3 DNA: TGTGCCAGCAGCGTAGGGGACAGGGGTTCCTACGAGCAGTACTTC
V gene: TRBV5-1; CDR3 length: 14; clone size: .; J gene: TRBJ2-3; D gene: .; CDR3 protein: CASSLSGGADTQYF; CDR3 DNA: TGCGCCAGCAGCTTATCGGGTGGGGCAGATACGCAGTATTTT
V gene: TRBV14; CDR3 length: 13; clone size: .; J gene: TRBJ2-1; D gene: .; CDR3 protein: CASSLQTRLEQFF; CDR3 DNA: TGTGCCAGCAGCCTTCAGACTAGGCTGGAGCAGTTCTTC
V gene: TRBV7-8; CDR3 length: 16; clone size: .; J gene: TRBJ2-5; D gene: TRBD2; CDR3 protein: CASSPNAGGGQETQYF; CDR3 DNA: TGTGCCAGCAGCCCTAATGCGGGGGGCGGGCAAGAGACCCAGTACTTC
V gene: TRBV6-5; CDR3 length: 15; clone size: .; J gene: TRBJ1-2; D gene: TRBD1; CDR3 protein: CASSQPHRGLLGYTF; CDR3 DNA: TGTGCCAGCAGTCAACCTCACAGGGGGCTTTTGGGCTACACCTTC
V gene: TRBV7-7; CDR3 length: 15; clone size: .; J gene: TRBJ2-2; D gene: TRBD2; CDR3 protein: CASSFSGGAAGELFF; CDR3 DNA: TGTGCTAGCAGCTTTAGCGGGGGAGCCGCCGGGGAGCTGTTTTTT
V gene: TRBV19; CDR3 length: 13; clone size: few; J gene: TRBJ2-2; D gene: .; CDR3 protein: CASSPRDTGELFF; CDR3 DNA: TGTGCCAGTAGTCCCAGGGACACCGGGGAGCTGTTTTTT
V gene: TRBV7-2; CDR3 length: 15; clone size: .; J gene: TRBJ2-1; D gene: .; CDR3 protein: CASCWMAGAGNEQFF; CDR3 DNA: TGTGCCAGCTGCTGGATGGCGGGGGCAGGAAATGAGCAGTTCTTC
V gene: TRBV5-1; CDR3 length: 13; clone size: few; J gene: TRBJ1-1; D gene: .; CDR3 protein: CASSFRGNTEAFF; CDR3 DNA: TGCGCCAGCAGCTTCCGTGGGAACACTGAAGCTTTCTTT
V gene: TRBV6-6; CDR3 length: 16; clone size: .; J gene: TRBJ1-4; D gene: .; CDR3 protein: CASRPLEGATNEKLFF; CDR3 DNA: TGTGCCAGCAGACCCCTGGAGGGTGCAACTAATGAAAAACTGTTTTTT
V gene: TRBV18; CDR3 length: 17; clone size: .; J gene: TRBJ2-5; D gene: TRBD2; CDR3 protein: CASSQNTGTSGQETQYF; CDR3 DNA: TGTGCCAGCTCACAGAACACCGGGACTAGCGGACAAGAGACCCAGTACTTC
V gene: TRBV6-1; CDR3 length: 13; clone size: .; J gene: TRBJ1-5; D gene: .; CDR3 protein: CASKMVPDQPQHF; CDR3 DNA: TGTGCCAGCAAGATGGTGCCCGATCAGCCCCAGCATTTT
V gene: TRBV18; CDR3 length: 14; clone size: .; J gene: TRBJ1-2; D gene: TRBD1; CDR3 protein: CASSSTGRATGYTF; CDR3 DNA: TGTGCCAGCTCATCGACAGGGAGGGCCACTGGCTACACCTTC
V gene: TRBV15; CDR3 length: 17; clone size: few; J gene: TRBJ1-5; D gene: TRBD1; CDR3 protein: CATSRDLDRGRFQPQHF; CDR3 DNA: TGTGCCACCAGCAGAGATCTGGACAGGGGGAGGTTTCAGCCCCAGCATTTT
V gene: TRBV7-9; CDR3 length: 15; clone size: .; J gene: TRBJ2-4; D gene: TRBD1; CDR3 protein: CASSQVPGQRGIQYF; CDR3 DNA: TGTGCCAGCAGCCAAGTTCCGGGACAGCGAGGCATTCAGTACTTC
V gene: TRBV7-3; CDR3 length: 15; clone size: .; J gene: TRBJ2-7; D gene: .; CDR3 protein: CASSATGRGSYEQYF; CDR3 DNA: TGTGCCAGCAGCGCAACGGGCCGGGGCTCCTACGAGCAGTACTTC
V gene: TRBV27; CDR3 length: 13; clone size: .; J gene: TRBJ1-1; D gene: .; CDR3 protein: CASSLGLNTEAFF; CDR3 DNA: TGTGCCAGCAGTTTGGGTCTGAACACTGAAGCTTTCTTT
V gene: TRBV2; CDR3 length: 16; clone size: .; J gene: TRBJ1-6; D gene: .; CDR3 protein: CASSMGLYDHNSPLHF; CDR3 DNA: TGTGCCAGCAGTATGGGACTCTACGACCATAATTCACCCCTCCACTTT
V gene: TRBV6-4; CDR3 length: 13; clone size: once; J gene: TRBJ2-3; D gene: .; CDR3 protein: CASSDGNTDTQYF; CDR3 DNA: TGTGCCAGCAGTGATGGCAACACAGATACGCAGTATTTT
V gene: TRBV7-8; CDR3 length: 16; clone size: .; J gene: TRBJ2-1; D gene: .; CDR3 protein: CASSLWRDQSYNEQFF; CDR3 DNA: TGTGCCAGCAGCTTATGGCGGGACCAGTCCTACAATGAGCAGTTCTTC
V gene: TRBV9; CDR3 length: 15; clone size: .; J gene: TRBJ1-6; D gene: .; CDR3 protein: CASSSGLGAASPLHF; CDR3 DNA: TGTGCCAGCAGCTCCGGACTCGGGGCAGCTTCACCCCTCCACTTT
V gene: TRBV6-1; CDR3 length: 13; clone size: .; J gene: TRBJ1-1; D gene: TRBD1; CDR3 protein: CASSGGQATEAFF; CDR3 DNA: TGTGCCAGCAGTGGCGGACAGGCCACTGAAGCTTTCTTT
V gene: TRBV27; CDR3 length: 16; clone size: .; J gene: TRBJ1-1; D gene: .; CDR3 protein: CASSLGWGRLDTEAFF; CDR3 DNA: TGTGCCAGCAGTTTAGGGTGGGGGCGATTGGACACTGAAGCTTTCTTT
V gene: TRBV6-1; CDR3 length: 13; clone size: once; J gene: TRBJ1-3; D gene: .; CDR3 protein: CASSEREGNTIYF; CDR3 DNA: TGTGCCAGCAGTGAAAGAGAGGGAAACACCATATATTTT
V gene: TRBV5-5; CDR3 length: 17; clone size: .; J gene: TRBJ2-6; D gene: .; CDR3 protein: CASVLSVSHKSGQLLTF; CDR3 DNA: TGTGCCAGCGTGCTAAGTGTCTCGCACAAGTCGGGCCAACTCCTGACTTTC
V gene: TRBV9; CDR3 length: 16; clone size: .; J gene: TRBJ2-2; D gene: TRBD2; CDR3 protein: CASSVTSGSNTGELFF; CDR3 DNA: TGTGCCAGCAGCGTGACTAGCGGATCCAACACCGGGGAGCTGTTTTTT
V gene: TRBV5-1; CDR3 length: 14; clone size: .; J gene: TRBJ2-5; D gene: .; CDR3 protein: CASTPWGIQETQYF; CDR3 DNA: TGCGCCAGCACTCCTTGGGGTATCCAAGAGACCCAGTACTTC
V gene: TRBV7-3; CDR3 length: 16; clone size: few; J gene: TRBJ1-1; D gene: TRBD1; CDR3 protein: CASSLNRDSLNTEAFF; CDR3 DNA: TGTGCCAGCAGCTTAAACCGGGACAGTTTGAACACTGAAGCTTTCTTT
V gene: TRBV30; CDR3 length: 14; clone size: .; J gene: TRBJ2-7; D gene: TRBD1; CDR3 protein: CAWEPGQGFPEQYF; CDR3 DNA: TGTGCCTGGGAGCCGGGACAGGGATTCCCCGAGCAGTACTTC
V gene: TRBV9; CDR3 length: 13; clone size: .; J gene: TRBJ1-2; D gene: .; CDR3 protein: CASSVRAGYGYTF; CDR3 DNA: TGTGCCAGCAGCGTGAGGGCAGGGTATGGCTACACCTTC
V gene: TRBV28; CDR3 length: 14; clone size: .; J gene: TRBJ2-7; D gene: TRBD1; CDR3 protein: CASSQHSGGYEQYF; CDR3 DNA: TGTGCCAGCAGTCAACACTCAGGGGGCTACGAGCAGTACTTC
V gene: TRBV5-1; CDR3 length: 15; clone size: .; J gene: TRBJ2-5; D gene: .; CDR3 protein: CASSLGGGTQETQYF; CDR3 DNA: TGCGCCAGCAGCTTGGGGGGCGGGACCCAAGAGACCCAGTACTTC
V gene: TRBV6-5; CDR3 length: 13; clone size: .; J gene: TRBJ2-7; D gene: TRBD1; CDR3 protein: CASERQGVYEQYF; CDR3 DNA: TGTGCCAGCGAGAGACAGGGGGTCTACGAGCAGTACTTC
V gene: TRBV5-1; CDR3 length: 13; clone size: .; J gene: TRBJ1-1; D gene: .; CDR3 protein: CASSLGSATEAFF; CDR3 DNA: TGCGCCAGCAGCTTGGGGTCTGCCACTGAAGCTTTCTTT